The clone carrying this T cell receptor (beta chain) has a count of ten or more. Its antigen is still unknown. Germline lookup yields CDR1 SGHNT and CDR2 YENEEA. The CDR3 is 13 residues long. V was cut by 5 bases and J by 1 base, with 6 bases left in between. Authors' methods: A classifier for distant metastasis in papillary thyroid cancer was constructed using CDR3 differences observed across clinicopathological groups. TCRdb re-called the PCR reads with MiXCR. None of the V and J calls come from the authors' own analysis; TCRdb made them. This table has approximately 82,000 clones, about 12% appearing once. This sample is drawn from a study of metastatic and nonmetastatic thyroid tumors. The wider study: It was across blood and tumor or nodule tissue from malignant and benign thyroid patients that repertoires were compared. Broader study findings: Compared with benign nodules, malignant thyroid tumors were reported to have significantly higher TCR beta diversity in both blood and tumor.

Every patient was untreated before thyroid surgery. This sequence joins TRBV11-3 and TRBJ1-3, with unresolved D. The sequenced sample was tumor tissue. The source is a female donor with papillary thyroid cancer or a benign thyroid nodule (not recorded which). Some clones in this sample may be carry-over from other donors' samples. CDR3 loop: CASSRSSGNTIYF. The CDR3 DNA is TGTGCCAGCAGCAGGAGTTCTGGAAACACCATATATTTT.